These T cell receptor beta chains were read from a single sample in a study of blood T cell repertoires in COVID-19. Clones were read by immunoSEQ multiplex PCR, and TCRdb kept only the in-frame ones, dropping some. The sample consists of 200,000 to 250,000 clones, 65% to 85% of them appearing once. The sequenced sample consisted of PBMCs or T cells enriched from blood (not recorded which). The receptors were gathered from a woman aged 35 to 49 with acute COVID-19. CDR3s include the opening cysteine and the closing phenylalanine or tryptophan. D genes are given only for firm matches. Size tells how often a clone was seen (once, few, many) or the class of an expanded clone, and some rows leave it out.

D	V	size	J	length	DNA	CDR3
TRBD1	TRBV6-5	.	TRBJ1-5	15	TGTGCCAGCAGATCCCGGGACAGGGGCTCTCAGCCCCAGCATTTT	CASRSRDRGSQPQHF
.	TRBV18	.	TRBJ2-3	15	TGTGCCAGCTCACTTCGACAGGGAGGTGCAGATACGCAGTATTTT	CASSLRQGGADTQYF
.	TRBV3-1/TRBV3-2	once	TRBJ1-2	16	TGTGCCAGCAGCCGAAGACAGATTCGACCGTCGTATGGCTACACCTTC	CASSRRQIRPSYGYTF
TRBD1	TRBV6-2/TRBV6-3	.	TRBJ2-5	17	TGTGCCAGCAGTAACCAACCTCGGGACAGGGTGGATGAGACCCAGTACTTC	CASSNQPRDRVDETQYF
.	TRBV5-4	.	TRBJ1-3	15	TGTGCCAGCAGCACACCCTCCGGGGCTGGAAACACCATATATTTT	CASSTPSGAGNTIYF
TRBD2	TRBV28	many	TRBJ2-7	15	TGTGCCAGCAGACCTCCGACTAGCGGCCCCTCCGAGCAGTACTTC	CASRPPTSGPSEQYF
.	TRBV14	.	TRBJ2-7	15	TGTGCCAGCAGCCGGCACATAGGACAGTCCTACGAGCAGTACTTC	CASSRHIGQSYEQYF
.	TRBV6-1	once	TRBJ1-6	16	TGTGCCAGCAGTGAAAGCCCCCTTGGGGGCAATTCACCCCTCCACTTT	CASSESPLGGNSPLHF
.	TRBV2	.	TRBJ1-5	18	TGTGCCAGCAGTGGGGACAAGGGCTCTGGATATAGCAATCAGCCCCAGCATTTT	CASSGDKGSGYSNQPQHF
.	TRBV11-2	.	TRBJ1-5	15	TGTGCCAGCAGCTTAGATGGAGCCCAGGGCGAGCCCCAGCATTTT	CASSLDGAQGEPQHF
.	TRBV5-1	.	TRBJ1-1	13	TGCGCCAGCAGACAGGGTCAGGACACTGAAGCTTTCTTT	CASRQGQDTEAFF
TRBD1	TRBV7-3	.	TRBJ2-2	17	TGTGCCAGCAGCTTAAGGCACGCAGGGGGTGGTACCGGGGAGCTGTTTTTT	CASSLRHAGGGTGELFF
.	TRBV19	.	TRBJ1-6	15	TGTGCCAGTAGTATCCTCGCGGATAGGAATTCACCCCTCCACTTT	CASSILADRNSPLHF
TRBD1	TRBV9	.	TRBJ1-1	16	TGTGCCAGCAGCCCATTGCCAGGGGGCCCGAACACTGAAGCTTTCTTT	CASSPLPGGPNTEAFF
TRBD1	TRBV4-1	.	TRBJ2-5	15	TGCGCCAGCAGCCTGGACAGGGGGGTTTTGGAGACCCAGTACTTC	CASSLDRGVLETQYF
.	TRBV7-9	.	TRBJ1-2	16	TGTGCCAGCAGCTTAAGTTTCGGGGCTAGCGCCTATGGCTACACCTTC	CASSLSFGASAYGYTF
TRBD1	TRBV19	.	TRBJ2-7	14	TGTGCCAGTAGTATAACAGGGGCGGCGGGTGAGCAGTACTTC	CASSITGAAGEQYF
TRBD1	TRBV20-1	.	TRBJ1-5	14	TGCAGTGCTAATGACAGGGCGCGGGGGCAGCCCCAGCATTTT	CSANDRARGQPQHF
.	TRBV27	.	TRBJ1-2	16	TGTGCCAGCAGTCCCGGGACATGGGGCCCAATCTATGGCTACACCTTC	CASSPGTWGPIYGYTF
TRBD1	TRBV7-8	few	TRBJ2-7	15	TGTGCCAGCAGCGCCACCTGGCAGGGGGCGGGCGAGCAGTACTTC	CASSATWQGAGEQYF
.	TRBV10-2	.	TRBJ2-3	15	TGCGCCAGCAGTGAAGTTCAGGGTAGGGGCGATACGCAGTATTTT	CASSEVQGRGDTQYF
.	TRBV5-5	once	TRBJ1-2	14	TGTGCCAGCAGCCGTCCCGGACAGCTCTATGGCTACACCTTC	CASSRPGQLYGYTF
TRBD1	TRBV7-6	.	TRBJ2-7	13	TGTGCCAGCACCAAAACAGGGGGCTACGAGCAGTACTTC	CASTKTGGYEQYF
TRBD1	TRBV5-1	.	TRBJ2-7	14	TGCGCCAGCAGCTTGGTACAGGGGGGAGAGGAGCAGTACTTC	CASSLVQGGEEQYF
.	TRBV7-9	few	TRBJ1-1	16	TGTGCCAGCAGCAATCGGGCCCGGTTAGGGGTAACTGAAGCTTTCTTT	CASSNRARLGVTEAFF
TRBD1	TRBV30	.	TRBJ2-7	13	TGTGCCTGGAAAACAGGGGCAAGGTACGAGCAGTACTTC	CAWKTGARYEQYF
TRBD2	TRBV5-4	.	TRBJ2-7	17	TGTGCCAGCAGCTCTAGCGGGAGCGGGGTTAGGCCCTACGAGCAGTACTTC	CASSSSGSGVRPYEQYF
.	TRBV5-6	.	TRBJ1-1	14	TGTGCCAGCAGTCAGGGCGGCGGGATCACTGAAGCTTTCTTT	CASSQGGGITEAFF
TRBD1	TRBV3-1/TRBV3-2	.	TRBJ2-7	13	TGTGCCAGCAGCCGGGGAAAGGGACAGTTGGAGTACTTC	CASSRGKGQLEYF
TRBD1	TRBV7-9	.	TRBJ1-1	13	TGTGCCATAGAGACAGGGGTTAACACTGAAGCTTTCTTT	CAIETGVNTEAFF
TRBD1	TRBV2	.	TRBJ2-5	15	TGTGCCAGCAGCGACAGGGGGAGGATTTTGGAGACCCAGTACTTC	CASSDRGRILETQYF
TRBD1	TRBV10-3	.	TRBJ1-1	18	TGTGCCATCAGTGAGTCGAAGGGGCCGGGACAGGGGGCAACTGAAGCTTTCTTT	CAISESKGPGQGATEAFF
TRBD1	TRBV27	.	TRBJ1-4	15	TGTGCCAGCAGTCCCCGGGACAGGGAAGGGGGAAAACTGTTTTTT	CASSPRDREGGKLFF
.	TRBV6-1	.	TRBJ1-5	15	TGTGCCAGCAGTGACCAAGGCCGGGGGGCCCAGCCCCAGCATTTT	CASSDQGRGAQPQHF
TRBD1	TRBV19	.	TRBJ2-3	15	TGTGCCAGTAGCCAGCTGGGACAGGGCACAGATACGCAGTATTTT	CASSQLGQGTDTQYF
.	TRBV10-3	.	TRBJ1-1	13	TGTGCCATCGGGAGGGAGACGAACACTGAAGCTTTCTTT	CAIGRETNTEAFF
TRBD1	TRBV28	.	TRBJ1-5	15	TGTGCCAGCAGTTTCGAGACAGGGGTGGGTCAGCCCCAGCATTTT	CASSFETGVGQPQHF
TRBD1	TRBV3-1/TRBV3-2	.	TRBJ2-1	16	TGTGCCAGCAGCCAAGAGACAGGGGTTCTACAGAATGAGCAGTTCTTC	CASSQETGVLQNEQFF
.	TRBV25-1	.	TRBJ1-1	13	TGTGCCAGCAGTGAATCAGGGCTCACTGAAGCTTTCTTT	CASSESGLTEAFF
.	TRBV29-1	.	TRBJ1-1	11	TGCAGCGGGGGGGCGAACACTGAAGCTTTCTTT	CSGGANTEAFF
TRBD1	TRBV5-5	.	TRBJ1-3	13	TGTGCCAGCAGCTTGGAGGGACAGGGAACCATATATTTT	CASSLEGQGTIYF
TRBD1	TRBV28	.	TRBJ1-2	18	TGTGCCAGCAGTTCGCCATCACCTCTGACAGGGGCTAACTATGGCTACACCTTC	CASSSPSPLTGANYGYTF
TRBD2	TRBV3-1/TRBV3-2	.	TRBJ2-2	16	TGTGCCAGCAGCCAAGGACTAGCGGGAGTCACCGGGGAGCTGTTTTTT	CASSQGLAGVTGELFF
.	TRBV5-6	.	TRBJ2-7	15	TGTGCCAGCAGCACGAGCGGTCTTGAAGGGTACGAGCAGTACTTC	CASSTSGLEGYEQYF
TRBD1	TRBV24-1	.	TRBJ2-5	15	TGTGCCACCAGTGATTGGGACAGGGGACGAGAGACCCAGTACTTC	CATSDWDRGRETQYF
.	TRBV7-3	.	TRBJ2-5	14	TGTGCCAGCAGCTTAACGGGCAACCAAGAGACCCAGTACTTC	CASSLTGNQETQYF
TRBD1	TRBV28	.	TRBJ2-3	17	TGTGCCAGCAGTTTTCCCTTTCTGTTGACAGGGGCAGATACGCAGTATTTT	CASSFPFLLTGADTQYF
.	TRBV30	.	TRBJ1-3	13	TGTGCCTGGAGTGTAGGGGTTGGAAACACCATATATTTT	CAWSVGVGNTIYF